This is a list of T cell receptor beta chains from one sample in a study of blood T cell repertoires in COVID-19. Some clones are missing from TCRdb's copy, which holds only in-frame ones; the method was immunoSEQ multiplex PCR. The table lists about 50,000 clones, approximately 85% of them singletons. Source material: peripheral blood. The receptors stem from a man aged 60-69 years with acute or convalescent COVID-19. Each CDR3 is given without its conserved first and last residue.

J gene | V gene | CDR3 protein
TRBJ2-4 | TRBV3-1/TRBV3-2 | ASSLQGSKNIQY
TRBJ1-1 | TRBV3-1/TRBV3-2 | ASSQEPSDRNTEAF
TRBJ2-7 | TRBV5-6 | ASSLARTGGSYEQY
TRBJ2-1 | TRBV7-9 | ASSPGTTAEQF
TRBJ2-7 | TRBV2 | ASSGGSTRTSGNYEQY
TRBJ1-2 | TRBV5-6 | ASSLGGGGDGYT
TRBJ1-1 | TRBV5-4 | ASSWGGARNTEAF
TRBJ2-5 | TRBV7-8 | ASRWESETQY
TRBJ1-2 | TRBV7-3 | ASSQGIGYGYT
TRBJ1-2 | TRBV18 | ASSPSGTDYGYT
TRBJ1-5 | TRBV18 | ASSRTQQVNQPQH
TRBJ2-7 | TRBV11-3 | ASSSSGLAGDYEQY
TRBJ2-2 | TRBV13 | ASRLRRLAGGTNTGELF
TRBJ2-3 | TRBV7-8 | ASSDPGGTDTQY
TRBJ2-3 | TRBV27 | ASSDRSGADTQY
TRBJ2-1 | TRBV6-1 | ASSEGNFNEQF
TRBJ2-1 | TRBV10-3 | AISEIRPRDEQF
TRBJ2-3 | TRBV24-1 | ATSWSGGGLAGVADTQY
TRBJ1-4 | TRBV19 | ASSTPDRNFPTNEKLF
TRBJ1-1 | TRBV12-3/TRBV12-4 | ASSFGENTEAF
TRBJ1-5 | TRBV2 | ASSGGGKDQPQH
TRBJ1-5 | TRBV19 | ASSIGGGFQPQH
TRBJ1-2 | TRBV5-1 | ASSSDPGIYGYT
TRBJ2-5 | TRBV10-1 | ASSGGTGTGEETQY
TRBJ2-5 | TRBV27 | ASRVAGGPKETQY
TRBJ2-7 | TRBV7-2 | ASSLNPRGTYEQY
TRBJ1-6 | TRBV7-2 | ASSFTGQGSPLH
TRBJ1-1 | TRBV19 | ASSMAGTGPRGTEAF
TRBJ1-6 | TRBV28 | ASRLYSGQGYNSPLH
TRBJ1-1 | TRBV19 | ASSLRQGRDTEAF
TRBJ2-7 | TRBV7-2 | ASSLVSGSGYEQY
TRBJ2-1 | TRBV5-4 | ASSLAPTSGIYNEQF
TRBJ2-7 | TRBV10-2 | ASSENRGAGSSYEQY
TRBJ2-1 | TRBV7-8 | ASSLALAGGGGPYNEQF
TRBJ2-5 | TRBV4-1 | ASSQELVGGEETQY
TRBJ2-1 | TRBV7-2 | ASSLGLAGRNEQF
TRBJ2-1 | TRBV18 | ASSLMRQSSYNEQF
TRBJ1-5 | TRBV19 | ASSQSPRQGLNQPQH
TRBJ2-5 | TRBV5-6 | ASSLGAFQETQY
TRBJ2-1 | TRBV4-1 | ASSQVLAGPYNEQF
TRBJ1-5 | TRBV28 | ASSLRTGMGNQPQH
TRBJ2-7 | TRBV16 | ASTTELTSGSYEQY
TRBJ2-3 | TRBV7-9 | ASSPLGRTDTQY
TRBJ2-2 | TRBV10-1 | ASSPRGANTGELF
TRBJ2-1 | TRBV5-3 | ARLVVVSYNEQF
TRBJ2-5 | TRBV5-1 | ASSDSQETQY
TRBJ2-5 | TRBV5-4 | ASSPDRRETQY
TRBJ1-2 | TRBV6-5 | ASSSQGALNGYT
TRBJ2-1 | TRBV5-1 | ASSPVTSGRTDEQF
TRBJ1-5 | TRBV20-1 | SASPDQPQH
TRBJ2-7 | TRBV19 | ASSMGDRSGEQY
TRBJ1-6 | TRBV13 | ASSLGGGSSPLH
TRBJ1-5 | TRBV28 | ASSEGQAFQQPQH
TRBJ1-6 | TRBV3-1/TRBV3-2 | ASSHRAGNSPLH
TRBJ1-5 | TRBV6-5 | ASNINCRGNQPQH
TRBJ2-1 | TRBV28 | ASSSPPDRARRSYNEQF
TRBJ1-2 | TRBV6-1 | ASSGLRTATSYGYT
TRBJ1-6 | TRBV28 | ASTRTGRNSPLH
TRBJ2-3 | TRBV21-1 | ASSKRSEKGGNTDTQY
TRBJ2-1 | TRBV4-1 | ASSQSREGRASNEQF